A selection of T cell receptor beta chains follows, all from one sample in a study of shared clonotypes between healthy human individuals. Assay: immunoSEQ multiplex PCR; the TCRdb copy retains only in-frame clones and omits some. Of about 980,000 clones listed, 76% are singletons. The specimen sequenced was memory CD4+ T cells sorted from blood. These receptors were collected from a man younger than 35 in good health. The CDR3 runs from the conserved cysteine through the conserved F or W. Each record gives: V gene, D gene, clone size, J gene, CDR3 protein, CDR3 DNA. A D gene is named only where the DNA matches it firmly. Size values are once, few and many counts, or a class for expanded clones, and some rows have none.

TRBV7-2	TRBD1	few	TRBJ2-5	CASSFRGREGVQYF	TGTGCCAGCAGCTTCAGGGGGCGCGAAGGGGTCCAGTACTTC
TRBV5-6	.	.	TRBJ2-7	CASSGDYEQYF	TGTGCCAGCAGCGGGGACTACGAGCAGTACTTC
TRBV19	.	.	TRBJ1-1	CASHLDTEAFF	TGTGCCAGCCACCTTGACACTGAAGCTTTCTTT
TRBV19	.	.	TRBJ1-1	CASSILGAGWMNTEAFF	TGTGCCAGTAGTATTCTAGGGGCAGGGTGGATGAACACTGAAGCTTTCTTT
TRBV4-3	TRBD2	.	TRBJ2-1	CASSLNQGYLAGYNEQFF	TGCGCCAGCAGCCTCAATCAAGGATATCTAGCGGGTTACAATGAGCAGTTCTTC
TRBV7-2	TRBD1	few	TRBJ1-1	CASSEGGMNTEAFF	TGTGCCAGCAGCGAAGGGGGCATGAACACTGAAGCTTTCTTT
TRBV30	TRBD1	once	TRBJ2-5	CAWSVSPASDRGKTQYF	TGTGCCTGGAGTGTAAGCCCCGCCTCTGACAGGGGAAAGACCCAGTACTTC
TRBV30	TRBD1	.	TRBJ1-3	CACAQGAWGNTIYF	TGTGCCTGCGCTCAGGGGGCGTGGGGAAACACCATATATTTT
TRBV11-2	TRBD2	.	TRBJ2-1	CASSVSGRVYNEQFF	TGTGCCAGCAGCGTTAGCGGGAGGGTCTACAATGAGCAGTTCTTC
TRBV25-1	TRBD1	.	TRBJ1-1	CASGRGTGGVRTEAFF	TGTGCCAGTGGGCGGGGTACAGGGGGCGTACGCACTGAAGCTTTCTTT
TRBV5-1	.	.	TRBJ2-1	CASSLDGPQKSEQFF	TGCGCCAGCAGCTTGGACGGCCCGCAGAAAAGTGAGCAGTTCTTC
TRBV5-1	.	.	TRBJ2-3	CASSLGQGRGHTQYF	TGCGCCAGCAGCTTGGGGCAGGGAAGAGGGCATACGCAGTATTTT
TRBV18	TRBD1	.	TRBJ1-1	CASSPATGSIFDTEAFF	TGTGCCAGCTCACCCGCGACAGGGTCTATTTTCGACACTGAAGCTTTCTTT
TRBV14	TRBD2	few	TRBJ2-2	CASSQVLAGATGELFF	TGTGCCAGCAGCCAAGTGCTAGCGGGGGCCACCGGGGAGCTGTTTTTT
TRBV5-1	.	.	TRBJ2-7	CASSLFGGLEQYF	TGCGCCAGCAGCTTATTCGGGGGCCTCGAGCAGTACTTC
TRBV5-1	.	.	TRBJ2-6	CASSSGAGANVLTF	TGCGCCAGCAGCTCAGGGGCTGGGGCCAACGTCCTGACTTTC
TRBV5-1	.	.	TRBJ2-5	CASSLEGTLRAQYF	TGCGCCAGCAGCTTGGAAGGGACTCTCCGGGCCCAGTACTTC
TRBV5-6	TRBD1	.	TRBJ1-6	CASSGETGSNNSPLHF	TGTGCCAGCAGCGGGGAGACAGGGAGTAATAATTCACCCCTCCACTTT
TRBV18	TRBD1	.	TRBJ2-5	CASSSFTGEKETQYF	TGTGCCAGCTCATCCTTTACAGGGGAAAAAGAGACCCAGTACTTC
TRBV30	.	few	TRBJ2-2	CASSFANTGELFF	TGTGCCTCTTCCTTCGCGAACACCGGGGAGCTGTTTTTT
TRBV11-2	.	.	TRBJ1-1	CASSLSGGQNTEAFF	TGTGCCAGCAGCTTAAGCGGGGGCCAGAACACTGAAGCTTTCTTT
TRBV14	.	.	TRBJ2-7	CASSQARDRGEQYF	TGTGCCAGCAGCCAAGCCCGGGACCGGGGGGAGCAGTACTTC
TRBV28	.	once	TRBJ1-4	CASSPGQSNEKLFF	TGTGCCAGCAGCCCCGGACAGAGCAATGAAAAACTGTTTTTT
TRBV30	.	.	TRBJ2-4	CAWSVRWAKNIQYF	TGTGCCTGGAGTGTACGGTGGGCCAAAAACATTCAGTACTTC
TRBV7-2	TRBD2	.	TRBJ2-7	CASSLAGLAGVHEQYF	TGTGCCAGCAGCTTAGCGGGACTAGCGGGAGTGCACGAGCAGTACTTC
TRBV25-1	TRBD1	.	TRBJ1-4	CASSEDRGAEKLFF	TGTGCCAGCAGTGAAGACAGGGGTGCTGAAAAACTGTTTTTT
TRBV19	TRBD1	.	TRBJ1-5	CASSRTGSNQPQHF	TGTGCCAGTAGTCGGACAGGGAGCAATCAGCCCCAGCATTTT
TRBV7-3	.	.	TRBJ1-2	CASSALTQYGYTF	TGTGCCAGCAGCGCCCTGACCCAATATGGCTACACCTTC
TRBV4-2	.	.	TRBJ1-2	CASSQPGASSYGYTF	TGTGCCAGCAGCCAACCAGGGGCGTCTAGCTATGGCTACACCTTC
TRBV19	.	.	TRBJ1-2	CASSIVTGNYGYTF	TGTGCCAGTAGTATAGTTACTGGGAACTATGGCTACACCTTC
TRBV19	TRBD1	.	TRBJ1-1	CASSPGRGLTEAFF	TGTGCCAGTAGCCCGGGGAGGGGGCTCACTGAAGCTTTCTTT
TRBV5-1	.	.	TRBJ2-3	CASKPYPVYTDTQYF	TGCGCCAGCAAGCCCTACCCGGTCTACACAGATACGCAGTATTTT
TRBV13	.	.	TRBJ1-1	CASSLGLRAKNTEAFF	TGTGCCAGCAGCTTAGGCCTTCGGGCAAAGAACACTGAAGCTTTCTTT
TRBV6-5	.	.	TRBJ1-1	CASSRTVDTEAFF	TGTGCCAGCAGTAGGACAGTCGACACTGAAGCTTTCTTT
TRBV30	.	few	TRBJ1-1	CAWSSWETFF	TGTGCCTGGAGTAGTTGGGAAACTTTCTTT